The 15 T cell receptor beta chains presented below share a single source sample, sequenced in a study of blood T cell repertoires in COVID-19. Libraries were prepared by immunoSEQ multiplex PCR; TCRdb keeps only in-frame clonotypes and omits some of them. The sample records under 200,000 clones, about 88% being singletons. The material sequenced was peripheral blood. Every receptor here comes from a man aged 18 to 35 with acute or convalescent COVID-19.

The rearrangement joins TRBV29-1 to TRBJ1-4; D remains unclear. This CDR3 is 17 amino acids long. Germline CDR1 is SQVTM and CDR2 is ANQGSEA. The ends were cut back, 0 bases at V and 8 bases at J, with 22 bases in the middle. The CDR3: CSVEDVGEGFEGEKLFF. In nucleotides, the CDR3 is TGCAGCGTTGAAGACGTCGGTGAGGGATTCGAAGGAGAAAAACTGTTTTTT. Full variable domain (remainder filled in from reference TRBV29-1 and TRBJ1-4): SAVISQKPSRDICQRGTSLTIQCQVDSQVTMMFWYRQQPGQSLTLIATANQGSEATYESGFVIDKFPISRPNLTFSTLTVSNMSPEDSSIYLCSVEDVGEGFEGEKLFFGSGTQLSVL.

The sample holds one count of this clone. V gene TRBV24-1 combines with J gene TRBJ2-2, with TRBD2 as a possible D gene (5 bases). Trimming removed 4 bases at V and 3 bases at J, with 8 bases between. This CDR3 has 14 residues. The V gene's germline CDR1 is KGHDR and CDR2 SFDVKD. CDR3 nucleotide sequence: TGTGCCACCAGTGAACCGCGGGACACCGGGGAGCTGTTTTTT. Its translation is CATSEPRDTGELFF.

The chain has TRBV11-2 and TRBJ1-2; TRBD1 agrees at 7 bases. The CDR3 is made up of 15 amino acids. Looked up from germline, CDR1 is SGHAT and CDR2 is FQNNGV. J gave up 6 bases and V 6 bases, and 13 bases lay outside the gene matches. The CDR3 sequence is CASSFPGTDINGYTF. The CDR3 DNA follows: TGTGCCAGCAGTTTTCCCGGGACAGACATAAATGGCTACACCTTC.

V usage is TRBV6-1 and J usage is TRBJ1-5, with 8 positions matching TRBD1. Germline CDR1 MNHNS, CDR2 SASEGT. V shed 2 bases, J shed 7 bases, and the junction held 4 bases outside the gene matches. The CDR3 is made up of 14 amino acids. The CDR3 DNA is TGTGCCAGCAGTGAAAGGGCAGGGGGCCAGCCCCAGCATTTT. Protein: CASSERAGGQPQHF.

The DNA of the CDR3 is TGTGCCAGTAGTATTGGGGGGCAGGGGGACCACACACAAGAGACCCAGTACTTC. Translating gives CASSIGGQGDHTQETQYF. V and J are TRBV19 and TRBJ2-5, with D possibly being TRBD1 (7 bases). V lost 3 bases to trimming and J lost 2 bases, with 22 bases between them. The CDR3 is 18 residues long. Germline V lookup: CDR1 LNHDA, CDR2 SQIVND (reference sequence). Full variable domain (outside the CDR3, taken from reference TRBV19 and TRBJ2-5): DGGITQSPKYLFRKEGQNVTLSCEQNLNHDAMYWYRQDPGQGLRLIYYSQIVNDFQKGDIAEGYSVSREKKESFPLTVTSAQKNPTAFYLCASSIGGQGDHTQETQYFGPGTRLLVL.

The chain combines TRBV30 with TRBJ1-6; D ambiguous. Germline CDR1 is GTSNPN and CDR2 is SVGIG (reference sequence). This CDR3 is 17 amino acids long. With 3 bases removed from V and 0 bases from J, the gap between germline ends came to 15 bases. CDR3 sequence: CAWRSPGQSSYNSPLHF. In nucleotides, the CDR3 is TGTGCCTGGAGAAGTCCAGGCCAGAGCTCCTATAATTCACCCCTCCACTTT.

This sequence joins TRBV7-9 and TRBJ1-1; tentatively, D is TRBD1 (6 bases). The germline V gene encodes CDR1 SEHNR and CDR2 FQNEAQ (reference sequence). V was clipped by 5 bases and J by 10 bases, with 17 bases between them. The CDR3 sequence is 13 residues long. CDR3 in DNA: TGTGCCAGCAGCCCTGGGGGGGCAGGGATAGCTTTCTTT. It encodes CASSPGGAGIAFF. Together with reference TRBV7-9 and TRBJ1-1, the CDR3 gives the full variable domain: DTGVSQNPRHKITKRGQNVTFRCDPISEHNRLYWYRQTLGQGPEFLTYFQNEAQLEKSRLLSDRFSAERPKGSFSTLEIQRTEQGDSAMYLCASSPGGAGIAFFGQGTRLTVV.

V is TRBV30 and J is TRBJ1-4; the match to TRBD1 covers 10 bases. V shed 4 bases, J shed 10 bases, and the junction held 12 bases outside the gene matches. The CDR3 loop spans 15 amino acids. Germline V gene data show CDR1 as GTSNPN and CDR2 as SVGIG (reference sequence). CDR3 coding DNA: TGTGCCTGGAAGTTAACCGGGACAGGGGTACGAAAACTGTTTTTT. The encoded protein is CAWKLTGTGVRKLFF.

This clone came up once. The rearrangement joins TRBV24-1 to TRBJ1-2; D possibly corresponds to TRBD1 (5 bases). The V and J ends lost 10 bases and 2 bases respectively, with 10 bases between them. CDR1 is KGHDR and CDR2 is SFDVKD in the germline V gene. The length of the CDR3 is 12 residues. CDR3 sequence: CATGDPNYGYTF. The CDR3 nucleotides are TGTGCCACAGGGGATCCAAACTATGGCTACACCTTC.

This clone has just a few counts. Written as DNA, the CDR3 is TGTGCCAGTAGTAAACTAGCGGGGGGACACAATGAGCAGTTCTTC. Amino acid sequence: CASSKLAGGHNEQFF. The gene calls are TRBV19 and TRBJ2-1; 12 bases align to TRBD2. The CDR3 length is 15 residues. Losses at the gene ends were 4 bases for V and 5 bases for J; bases not matched to a gene: 3. CDR1 and CDR2 from the germline V gene are LNHDA and SQIVND (reference sequence).

The chain couples TRBV7-3 to TRBJ2-3; 12 nucleotides align to TRBD1. The germline V gene encodes CDR1 SGHTA and CDR2 FQGTGA. Trimming at V came to 5 bases and at J to 4 bases, leaving 4 bases not matched to a gene. This CDR3 has 15 amino acids. CDR3 DNA sequence: TGTGCCAGCAGCCCCGGGACAGGGGGCGCAGATACGCAGTATTTT. Residues: CASSPGTGGADTQYF.

The V gene is TRBV30, the J gene TRBJ1-2; 12 nucleotides align to TRBD1. V shed 5 bases and J 7 bases; nucleotides not matched to a gene: 8. The CDR3 contains 14 residues. Germline loops: CDR1 GTSNPN, CDR2 SVGIG (reference sequence). The CDR3 loop is CAWGPGQGAGGYTF. For the CDR3, the DNA is TGTGCCTGGGGTCCGGGACAGGGGGCGGGTGGCTACACCTTC.

The genes are TRBV19 and TRBJ1-1; a weak D match, TRBD1 (6 bases). V was cut by 7 bases and J by 5 bases, with 17 bases left in between. The germline V gene encodes CDR1 LNHDA and CDR2 SQIVND (reference sequence). The CDR3 loop spans 14 amino acids. This CDR3 reads CASNLQGSRTEAFF. CDR3 sequence (DNA): TGTGCCAGTAATCTACAGGGCTCGAGGACTGAAGCTTTCTTT.

DNA for the CDR3: TGCGCCAGCAGCTCCGGTAGGGGGGGGGAGACCCAGTACTTC. Its translation is CASSSGRGGETQYF. The gene calls are TRBV5-1 and TRBJ2-5, with a weak D call TRBD2 (7 bases). This CDR3 region has 14 residues. Germline V gene data show CDR1 as SGHRS and CDR2 as YFSETQ. Trimming stripped 3 bases from V and 5 bases from J, with 14 bases between.

V and J are TRBV29-1 and TRBJ1-2; D may be TRBD1 (6 bases). V lost 2 bases and J lost 8, with 18 bases in between. The CDR3 has 14 amino acids. CDR1 SQVTM and CDR2 ANQGSEA come from the germline V gene. The CDR3 loop is CSVEPMTGGGGYTF. The CDR3 DNA reads as TGCAGCGTTGAACCTATGACAGGCGGAGGCGGCTACACCTTC.